The subject of this entry is one T cell receptor beta chain. The antigen is not known. Sample-barcoded 5' priming and a J-beta primer mix drove a second PCR of about 7 to 12 cycles. TCRdb reanalysed the 5' RACE reads using MiXCR and keeps one entry per CDR3 protein. In the table there are 650,000 to 800,000 distinct CDR3 sequences, about 51% of which are singletons. The sample comes from a study of blood T cells in healthy people across ages. Study conclusions and caveats: Unsorted PBMC material precluded a definitive naive versus antigen-experienced comparison.

Trimming shortened V by 3 bases and J by 1 base, and 8 bases separated the two germline ends. Germline loops: CDR1 MGHDK, CDR2 SYGVNS. The CDR3 consists of 14 residues. The material sequenced was blood. This clonotype was sampled from an elderly woman in good health. The J gene is TRBJ2-3, the V gene TRBV25-1; D unclear. This chain's CDR3 is CASSDSQGTDTQYF. DNA of the CDR3: TGTGCCAGCAGTGATTCCCAGGGCACAGATACGCAGTATTTT.